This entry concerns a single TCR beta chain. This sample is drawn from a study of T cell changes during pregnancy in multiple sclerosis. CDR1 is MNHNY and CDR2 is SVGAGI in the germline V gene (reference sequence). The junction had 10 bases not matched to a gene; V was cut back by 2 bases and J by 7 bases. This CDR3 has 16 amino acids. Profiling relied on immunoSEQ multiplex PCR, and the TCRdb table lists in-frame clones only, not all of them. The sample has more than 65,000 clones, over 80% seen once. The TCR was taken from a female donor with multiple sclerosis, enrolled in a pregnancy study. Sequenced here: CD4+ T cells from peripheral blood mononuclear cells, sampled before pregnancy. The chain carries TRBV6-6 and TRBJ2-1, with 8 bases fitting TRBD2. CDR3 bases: TGTGCCAGCAGTTACGCCCTCGGGGGGGCGGGAAATGAGCAGTTCTTC. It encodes CASSYALGGAGNEQFF.